The source of this T cell receptor (beta chain) is a study of Ad26.COV2.S vaccination and SARS-CoV-2 variants. The assay was immunoSEQ multiplex PCR, and TCRdb's table has in-frame clones only and misses some. The data hold about 680,000 clones, with 70% to 90% observed a single time. This sample's treatment: about 20 received Ad26.COV2.S at low or high dose, single or two shots; 5 received placebo; per-sample allocation not given. Samples were taken on day 63 after the first vaccine or placebo injection. This clone has a single count. Trimming stripped 5 bases from V and 4 bases from J, with 11 bases between. This CDR3 comprises 13 residues.

This clonotype was sampled from a person between 18 and 65 years old who received the Ad26.COV2.S COVID-19 vaccine or a placebo. The starting material was peripheral blood, obtained in a trial of Ad26.COV2.S vaccine versus placebo. This chain joins TRBV12-3 or TRBV12-4 and TRBJ2-5; D tentatively reads TRBD1 or TRBD2 (5 bases each). CDR3 protein: CASSLRDLETQYF. In DNA, the CDR3 is TGTGCCAGCAGTCTACGGGACCTAGAGACCCAGTACTTC.